This T cell receptor (beta chain) was profiled in a study of human T cells and chemical hapten exposure (dated by TCRdb to the early 2020s). Background for the entire study: For sensitization, 2% DPC in acetone was applied to a 2 cm by 2 cm area of upper inner arm skin. The libraries were sequenced as a pool, and the TCR yield per sample differed mostly because of small variations in library volumes within the pool. Blood for TCR sequencing was provided by twenty-nine alopecia patients at one to four time points (pre-sensitization, 2, 6 and 24 weeks). Patch testing on the upper back used Finn chambers containing 0.01% DPC, with scoring done after 6 days according to International Contact Dermatitis Research Group standards. Patients additionally received weekly therapeutic DPC doses to the scalp throughout the approximately 22-week study period. In alopecia patients, the study followed how the peripheral blood TCR repertoire changed in vivo over primary and secondary sensitization to diphenylcyclopropenone (DPC), a hapten. Most of the patients in the cohort were female, and the cohort covered alopecia areata with under or over 50% scalp involvement, alopecia totalis and alopecia universalis. Blood samples were taken from patients before sensitization (week 0) and then at 2, 6 and about 24 weeks after DPC sensitization.

Overall study outcomes, separate from this receptor: After repeated subsampling, changes were observed in the strength of the expansion versus patch-test correlation and in the threshold at which the correlation became significant. Alopecia, a presumed autoimmune disease, was present in all patients, so the immune response of the patients might differ from that of healthy individuals. Patch test score was positively correlated with the number of PT1 expanded TCRs, with significance at thresholds 8, 16 and 32 but not at 4. Significantly more large CDR3 similarity clusters were formed by expanded TCRs than by pre-sensitization or healthy control sets, consistent with antigen-driven responses. No change with DPC sensitization was found in the number of TCRs above 1 in 1000 frequency, and no evidence of global repertoire structure alterations was found.

What the time point label conveys for this sample: patch test 2, 6 weeks after DPC sensitization. This sample's treatment or condition label indicates: therapeutic diphenylcyclopropenone sensitization with weekly scalp DPC. At each patch-test visit, blood was drawn before the patch test was applied. Eligible patients were aged 18 to 70, diagnosed with alopecia, deemed suitable for DPC therapy, and excluded if pregnant. Total RNA was extracted from unfractionated whole blood that had been collected in Tempus Blood RNA tubes. Libraries were constructed by RACE. Sequencing used a NextSeq 500. During library preparation, unique molecular identifiers were attached to individual cDNA molecules so that TCRs could be counted in a quantitative, reproducible way. From each blood RNA sample, both TCR alpha and TCR beta chains were sequenced. The paper's data handling went like this. A median of about 87,000 TCRs per sample was observed, with a range of 23,224 to 690,600. The Decombinator software suite was used to annotate V, J and CDR3 in the TCR reads. For PS versus PT1 abundance plots, all samples were subsampled to the same number of TCRs (28,000). Expanded TCRs were defined as absent before sensitization and observed at least eight times at the 2-week time point. Using fastp trimming at Q25 and MiXCR clonotype assembly, TCRdb reanalyzed the public sequencing data and kept in-frame beta chains. CDR3 protein sequences are deduplicated, and each keeps its most common genes and DNA. TCRdb, not the original authors, processed these V and J calls. This sample lists 65,000 to 90,000 distinct CDR3 sequences; 5% to 8.5% were detected once. The ten most abundant clones make up about 1.5% of the sample.

A word on this clonotype: What this receptor recognizes is not known. The record has no base qualities; no much larger clone is one base away.

The source material was whole blood, sampled in connection with sensitization to the hapten diphenylcyclopropenone (DPC). The TCR sequence derives from a woman aged 25 to 39 with alopecia areata. Some clones in this sample may be carry-over from other donors' samples.

The nucleotides are TGCGCCAGCAGCTTGGGGTTCTCGCAGAGTTACAATGAGCAGTTCTTC. The translation is CASSLGFSQSYNEQFF. The rearrangement joined TRBV5-1 to TRBJ2-1; there is no confident call for the D gene. Trimming removed 0 bases from V and 4 bases from J, leaving 14 bases between the germline ends. Via the germline V gene, CDR1 is SGHRS and CDR2 YFSETQ. The CDR3 spans 16 residues, from the cysteine through the phenylalanine. Just the 48-base CDR3 DNA is kept, in frame starting at base 1.